Listed below are T cell receptor beta chains from one sample, sequenced in a study of cytomegalovirus exposure and HLA in healthy donors. Generated by immunoSEQ multiplex PCR, the TCRdb table keeps only in-frame clones and is missing some. The sample carries some 95,000 clones, over 70% recorded once. The sequencing sample was made of PBMCs. These receptors were taken from a man aged 45-60 years in good health and CMV-seropositive. Each CDR3 is given with its conserved first and last residue. The D gene is left open where the match is weak. The size entry is marked missing in some rows and otherwise reads once, few, many or a size class.

>TRBD1|TRBJ1-6|-|TRBV7-2
TGTGCCAGCAGCCTCACCGGGACAGGGGCATCACCCCTCCACTTT
CASSLTGTGASPLHF
>-|TRBJ2-3|-|TRBV6-5
TGTGCCAGTACCTCGGTAGCCGCGGGTAGGGATACGCAGTATTTT
CASTSVAAGRDTQYF
>-|TRBJ1-1|-|TRBV28
TGTGCCAGCAGTCCCGGACAGAGAACATTTGGTACTGAAGCTTTCTTT
CASSPGQRTFGTEAFF
>-|TRBJ1-1|-|TRBV6-5
TGTGCCAGCAGTTACTCGATGAGTGAAGCTTTCTTT
CASSYSMSEAFF
>TRBD1|TRBJ2-7|-|TRBV5-5
TGTGCCAGCAGCCCGGCCCCGGGACAGGGTGGTTCGGACGAGCAGTACTTC
CASSPAPGQGGSDEQYF
>TRBD2|TRBJ2-7|-|TRBV5-4
TGTGCCAGCAGCTTGGCCTGGACTAGCGGGGGCTACGAGCAGTACTTC
CASSLAWTSGGYEQYF
>-|TRBJ1-6|once|TRBV5-1
TGCGCCAGCAGCCTGGAGACCGGGAATTCACCCCTCCACTTT
CASSLETGNSPLHF
>TRBD2|TRBJ2-1|-|TRBV28
TGTGCCAGCATCCGGGACGGGGGGTTGGATGAGCAGTTCTTC
CASIRDGGLDEQFF
>-|TRBJ1-2|-|TRBV6-6
TGTGCCAGCAGTTATTTAGGCGGGGCCGGCGACTATGGCTACCCCTTC
CASSYLGGAGDYGYPF
>-|TRBJ2-5|-|TRBV14
TGTGCCAGCAGCCGAAACCCGACTAATCAAGAGACCCAGTACTTC
CASSRNPTNQETQYF
>TRBD1|TRBJ1-2|medium-sized|TRBV6-5
TGTGCCAGCAGTCGGGGACAGATCTATGGCTACACCTTC
CASSRGQIYGYTF
>TRBD1|TRBJ2-7|-|TRBV10-3
TGTGCCATCACCGATGGACAGGGGGCCTCCTACGAGCAGTACTTC
CAITDGQGASYEQYF
>-|TRBJ1-1|-|TRBV12-5
TGTGCTAGTGGTTTGGTACGGGAACAGGGCGAGCGAGTGAACACTGAAGCTTTCTTT
CASGLVREQGERVNTEAFF
>TRBD1|TRBJ1-1|-|TRBV4-2
TGTGCCAGCAGCCAAGAGGGACAGGGGAAGACTGAAGCTTTCTTT
CASSQEGQGKTEAFF
>-|TRBJ1-2|-|TRBV6-5
TGTGCCAGCAGTACTCCCCCGTCGGTCAACGGCTACACCTTC
CASSTPPSVNGYTF
>-|TRBJ1-2|-|TRBV6-1
TGTGCCAGCAGACAACAAAGTGGTTGGGGCTACACCTTC
CASRQQSGWGYTF
>-|TRBJ2-7|-|TRBV5-1
TGCGCCAGCAGCTTGAAACGGGGCTACGAGCAGTACTTC
CASSLKRGYEQYF
>-|TRBJ1-2|few|TRBV4-1
TGCGCCAGCAGCGTCCTTGGGGGGGACTATGGCTACACCTTC
CASSVLGGDYGYTF
>TRBD2|TRBJ2-5|-|TRBV5-1
TGCGCCAGCAGCTCCGGTCAGACTAGCGGGGGGGCCGAGGAGACCCAGTACTTC
CASSSGQTSGGAEETQYF
>TRBD1|TRBJ2-6|-|TRBV18
TGTGCCAGCTCACCACCGGGACAGGGGGCGCCTGGGGCCAACGTCCTGACTTTC
CASSPPGQGAPGANVLTF
>-|TRBJ2-7|-|TRBV10-3
TGTGCCATCAGTGAGTCGGGGCGCGTGCAGTACTTC
CAISESGRVQYF
>-|TRBJ1-2|-|TRBV6-5
TGTGCCAGCCGAACAGGGATAGCGGGCTACACCTTC
CASRTGIAGYTF
>-|TRBJ1-3|-|TRBV5-1
TGCGCCAGCAGCTTGAATGTGCTATACTCTGGAAACACCATATATTTT
CASSLNVLYSGNTIYF
>-|TRBJ2-2|-|TRBV5-4
TGTGCCAGCAGCTTGGTCGTAGGGGGGCAGGGGGCCGGGGAGCTGTTTTTT
CASSLVVGGQGAGELFF
>-|TRBJ1-5|-|TRBV4-3
TGCGCCAGCAGCCAAGATTCGGTTCAGCCCCAGCATTTT
CASSQDSVQPQHF
>TRBD1|TRBJ2-7|-|TRBV7-2
TGTGCCAGCAGCTCCATCAAACAGGGGGGAGAGCAGTACTTC
CASSSIKQGGEQYF
>TRBD1|TRBJ1-3|-|TRBV5-5
TGTGCCAGCAGCTGGGGACAGGGGACGTTGACTGGAAACACCATATATTTT
CASSWGQGTLTGNTIYF
>-|TRBJ2-7|-|TRBV4-1
TGCGCCAGCAGCCAAGATGCGGTCGAGCAGTACTTC
CASSQDAVEQYF
>TRBD1|TRBJ1-6|-|TRBV30
TGTGCCGGTACAGGGGCCTATAATTCACCCCTCCACTTT
CAGTGAYNSPLHF
>TRBD2|TRBJ2-3|-|TRBV4-3
TGCGCCAGCAGCCAAGGCCGTTGGACTAGCGGGGGCACAGATACGCAGTATTTT
CASSQGRWTSGGTDTQYF
>-|TRBJ2-7|-|TRBV9
TGTGCCAGCAGCGTAAAGGCGGGGCCGTATCCCTACGAGCAGTACTTC
CASSVKAGPYPYEQYF
>-|TRBJ2-2|-|TRBV6-5
TGTGCCAGCAGCCCCCGCCCGGGGACCGGGGAGCTGTTTTTT
CASSPRPGTGELFF
>-|TRBJ1-6|-|TRBV5-6
TGTGCCAGCAGCTTGGTGCAGGCGTCGAGCTCCTATAATTCACCCCTCCACTTT
CASSLVQASSSYNSPLHF
>TRBD1|TRBJ1-3|-|TRBV28
TGTGCCAGCAGTTTATACACAGGGGTTGTGGGAAACACCATATATTTT
CASSLYTGVVGNTIYF
>TRBD1|TRBJ1-4|-|TRBV7-3
TGTGCCAGCAGCCTTACCGGGACAGGGAATGAAAAACTGTTTTTT
CASSLTGTGNEKLFF
>-|TRBJ1-2|few|TRBV20-1
TGCAGTGCTAGTCCCACGATGGCCTACACCTTC
CSASPTMAYTF
>-|TRBJ1-3|-|TRBV5-1
TGCGCCAGCAGCTTGGCCGACAGCTCTGGAAACACCATATATTTT
CASSLADSSGNTIYF
>TRBD1|TRBJ1-5|-|TRBV7-2
TGTGCCAGCAGCACGGGACAGGGGAATAGCAATCAGCCCCAGCATTTT
CASSTGQGNSNQPQHF
>-|TRBJ1-4|-|TRBV9
TGTGCCAGCAGCGTAGAGGCGGGGATTAATGAAAAACTGTTTTTT
CASSVEAGINEKLFF
>-|TRBJ1-5|once|TRBV27
TGTGCCAGCAGTTTATCACCCCTCCGGGACACCAATCAGCCCCAGCATTTT
CASSLSPLRDTNQPQHF
>TRBD2|TRBJ2-5|-|TRBV27
TGTGCCAGCAGTCAGGGACTAGCGGGGGGTGCAGAGACCCAGTACTTC
CASSQGLAGGAETQYF
>-|TRBJ1-5|-|TRBV25-1
TGTGCCAGCAGTGAAAGAGACAATCAGCCCCAGCATTTT
CASSERDNQPQHF
>-|TRBJ1-4|-|TRBV9
TGTGCCAGCAGCGTAGGAGGGGGAAATGAAAAACTGTTTTTT
CASSVGGGNEKLFF
>-|TRBJ2-7|-|TRBV7-2
TGTGCCAGCAGCTTAGATTCCAACTCCTACGAGCAGTACTTC
CASSLDSNSYEQYF
>TRBD1|TRBJ1-1|-|TRBV4-3
TGCGCCAGCAGCCACCAACGGAACAGGGGATACACTGAAGCTTTCTTT
CASSHQRNRGYTEAFF
>-|TRBJ1-2|-|TRBV6-1
TGTGCCAGCAGTTCACAGCTGAACTATGGCTACACCTTC
CASSSQLNYGYTF
>TRBD2|TRBJ2-5|-|TRBV5-5
TGTGCCAGCAGCCCCGGGGGGGAGCCCCAGTACTTC
CASSPGGEPQYF
>-|TRBJ2-5|few|TRBV7-9
TGTGCCAGCAGCTTTGGACGGGGGGAGACCCAGTACTTC
CASSFGRGETQYF
>TRBD2|TRBJ2-7|-|TRBV5-1
TGCGCCAGCAAGAGGACTAGCGGGGCCTACGAGCAGTACTTC
CASKRTSGAYEQYF
>-|TRBJ1-3|few|TRBV6-1
TGTGCCAGCAGTGAAGGAAATAAGCTTTCTGGAAACACCATATATTTT
CASSEGNKLSGNTIYF
>-|TRBJ1-2|-|TRBV7-9
TGTGCCAGCAGCCGCGCGGGGGACTACAACTATGGCTACACCTTC
CASSRAGDYNYGYTF
>TRBD1|TRBJ2-7|few|TRBV7-2
TGTGCCAGCAGCTTAGTTCCAGGGGGCTACGAGCAGTACTTC
CASSLVPGGYEQYF
>TRBD1|TRBJ1-4|-|TRBV19
TGTGCCAGTAGCGTTGGGACAGTTAATGAAAAACTGTTTTTT
CASSVGTVNEKLFF